Listed here are 4 T cell receptor beta chains from one sample, sequenced in a study of siplizumab effects on memory and regulatory T cells. Sequenced by immunoSEQ multiplex PCR; TCRdb stores in-frame clones only, minus some. This table has under 130,000 clones, under 95% appearing once. The specimen sequenced was CD4+ T cells sorted from blood. The receptors shown here come from a human donor in good health.

This clone was seen only once. The CDR3 spells CASSYSGGSYEQYF. For the CDR3, the DNA is TGTGCCAGCAGTTACTCGGGCGGTTCCTACGAGCAGTACTTC. V and J are TRBV6-5 and TRBJ2-7; D ambiguous. The CDR3 consists of 14 residues. V lost 0 bases to trimming and J lost 1 base, with 7 bases between them. Germline CDR1 MNHEY, CDR2 SVGAGI.

On this clone: Distinct nucleotide sequences in the sample also encode this CDR3. The chain combines TRBV18 with TRBJ1-1, with D hard to call. The germline V gene has CDR1 KGHSH and CDR2 LQKENI. This CDR3 spans 13 amino acids. V gave up 1 base and J gave up 0 bases, with 3 bases separating them. CDR3 coding DNA: TGTGCCAGCTCACCACGTCTGAACACTGAAGCTTTCTTT. Protein sequence: CASSPRLNTEAFF.

This chain uses TRBV5-1 with TRBJ2-1, with 14 bases lining up with TRBD2. The germline V gene encodes CDR1 SGHRS and CDR2 YFSETQ. J was trimmed by 3 bases and V by 4 bases; bases with no gene match: 9. This CDR3 has 18 residues. This chain's CDR3 is CASSPIRTSGGIYNEQFF. The CDR3, as DNA: TGCGCCAGCAGCCCTATCCGGACTAGCGGGGGGATCTACAATGAGCAGTTCTTC.

With regard to this clone: One end of the junction varies from germline; a read error may be responsible. The CDR3 spells CASSQDQAGGPEEQYF. Written as DNA, the CDR3 is TGTGCCAGCAGTCAAGATCAAGCGGGAGGGCCTGAGGAGCAGTACTTC. This chain connects TRBV4-2 to TRBJ2-7, with TRBD2 matching 10 bases. Germline CDR1 LGHNA, CDR2 YNFKEQ. The CDR3 has 16 residues.